The 26 T cell receptor beta chains below come from one sample, sequenced in a study of T cells in Graves' hyperthyroidism and ophthalmopathy. Researchers took RNA transcripts and amplified the TCR beta CDR3 regions from them. Using the HTBI primer set, a first-round RT-PCR was run on the TCR CDR3. TCRdb passed the multiplex PCR reads through MiXCR, listing each CDR3 protein once. The sample consists of hundreds of thousands of distinct CDR3 sequences, 15% to 20% of them appearing once. The specimen sequenced was blood. These receptor sequences come from a woman between 18 and 29 years old with Graves' ophthalmopathy.

The sample holds many counts of this clonotype. This chain links TRBV6-1 with TRBJ2-7; D remains ambiguous. V was pared by 7 bases and J by 2 bases, with 12 bases between. The V gene's germline CDR1 is MNHNS and CDR2 SASEGT. The CDR3 is 13 amino acids. Here the CDR3 reads CASMFAATYEQYF. The CDR3 nucleotides are TGTGCCAGCATGTTCGCGGCCACCTACGAGCAGTACTTC.

This clonotype was seen ten or more times. This sequence joins TRBV27 and TRBJ1-1; D is possibly TRBD1 (5 bases). This CDR3 region has 16 residues. The germline V gene encodes CDR1 MNHEY and CDR2 SMNVEV (reference sequence). V shed 5 bases and J shed 1 base, with 17 bases lying between them. The CDR3 nucleotides are TGTGCCAGCAGTCCCACGGGGACCCGTGGGAACACTGAAGCTTTCTTT. This encodes CASSPTGTRGNTEAFF.

The V and J genes are TRBV27 and TRBJ1-5, with D unresolved. CDR1 is MNHEY and CDR2 is SMNVEV in the germline V gene (reference sequence). The CDR3 is 14 residues long. Trimming removed 2 bases at V and 3 bases at J, with 8 bases between. CDR3 residues: CASSLDKYNQPQHF. The CDR3 region has the DNA TGTGCCAGCAGTTTAGACAAATACAATCAGCCCCAGCATTTT.

At least ten counts were recorded for this clonotype. The chain links TRBV5-1 to TRBJ1-1; D is undetermined. Trimming left V 2 bases short and J 0 bases short, with 8 bases between. CDR3 length: 14 amino acids. Germline V gene data show CDR1 as SGHRS and CDR2 as YFSETQ. The CDR3 sequence: CASSFGSMNTEAFF. The CDR3 DNA is TGCGCCAGCAGCTTTGGTTCGATGAACACTGAAGCTTTCTTT.

This chain uses TRBV20-1 with TRBJ1-2; D call uncertain. Germline assignment: CDR1 DFQATT and CDR2 SNEGSKA (reference sequence). The CDR3 contains 11 residues. V was clipped by 6 bases and J by 8 bases, with 13 bases between them. In DNA form, the CDR3 reads TGCAGTGCCCTGCCCCCTGAGGGCTACACCTTC. Its translation: CSALPPEGYTF.

This clonotype was observed a handful of times. The V and J genes are TRBV3-1 and TRBJ2-2, with 7 bases aligning to TRBD2. The V and J ends lost 5 bases and 3 bases, in that order; junction bases with no gene match: 9. This CDR3 region has 16 residues. CDR1 and CDR2 (germline): LGHDT, YNNKEL (reference sequence). The CDR3 coding sequence is TGTGCCAGCAGCAACCTCGGGCGGGGGTACACCGGGGAGCTGTTTTTT. Residues: CASSNLGRGYTGELFF.

This clonotype was seen repeatedly, ten times or more. The rearrangement uses TRBV6-2 or TRBV6-3 and TRBJ2-1, with 8 positions matching TRBD2. The V gene's germline CDR1 is MNHEY and CDR2 SVGEGT. This CDR3 spans 14 amino acids. Trimming cost V 2 bases and J 6 bases; bases outside gene matches: 3. CDR3 amino acids: CASSYTGLANEQFF. CDR3 nucleotide sequence: TGTGCCAGCAGTTACACCGGACTAGCCAATGAGCAGTTCTTC.

This clonotype was seen at least ten times. V is TRBV7-2 and J is TRBJ2-2, with a weak D call TRBD1 (5 bases). CDR1 and CDR2 from the germline V gene are SGHTA and FQGNSA. V was shortened by 5 bases and J by 1 base, with 17 bases between the two germline ends. The CDR3 sequence is 17 residues long. The CDR3: CASSRPGLTRNTGELFF. CDR3 DNA sequence: TGTGCCAGCAGCCGGCCAGGGCTTACTCGGAACACCGGGGAGCTGTTTTTT.

With regard to this clonotype: A much larger clone lies a single base off, so this may be a read error. The rearrangement uses TRBV5-4 and TRBJ2-1, with 8 bases matching TRBD1. The DNA end is a closer match to TRBJ2-7, so the J assignment may be wrong. Looked up from germline, CDR1 is SGHNT and CDR2 is YYREEE (reference sequence). The CDR3 consists of 15 residues. CDR3 loop: CASSLPRGQANEQYF. The CDR3 DNA reads as TGTGCCAGCAGCTTGCCCCGGGGACAGGCCAATGAGCAGTACTTC.

This clonotype was detected many times. The chain links TRBV20-1 to TRBJ2-3; D may be TRBD1 (6 bases). The ends were cut back, 3 bases at V and 6 bases at J, with 13 bases in the middle. This CDR3 is 13 amino acids long. The germline gives CDR1 DFQATT, CDR2 SNEGSKA (reference sequence). The CDR3 nucleotides read TGCAGTGCTAGCAGGGGTTCCGAGGATACGCAGTATTTT. This translates into CSASRGSEDTQYF.

The rearrangement joins TRBV12-3 or TRBV12-4 to TRBJ1-3; D not certain. This CDR3 is 14 amino acids long. V was pared by 7 bases and J by 4 bases, with 14 bases between. CDR3 coding DNA: TGTGCCAGCACCAACGGTGGTTCAGGAAACACCATATATTTT. It specifies CASTNGGSGNTIYF.

About this clonotype itself: A read error may explain this, as a much larger clone is one base away. The chain carries TRBV7-9 and TRBJ1-5, with 9 bases fitting TRBD1. The V and J ends lost 5 bases and 3 bases, in that order; junction bases with no gene match: 5. The germline CDR1 and CDR2 sequences are SEHNR and FQNEAQ (reference sequence). The CDR3 spans 15 residues. As DNA, the CDR3 is TGTGCCAGCAGCATAGGACAGGGGTACAATCAGCCCCAGCATTTT. It specifies CASSIGQGYNQPQHF. Full variable domain (rest looked up from reference TRBV7-9 and TRBJ1-5): DTGVSQNPRHKITKRGQNVTFRCDPISEHNRLYWYRQTLGQGPEFLTYFQNEAQLEKSRLLSDRFSAERPKGSFSTLEIQRTEQGDSAMYLCASSIGQGYNQPQHFGDGTRLSIL.

The chain employs TRBV7-9 and TRBJ2-1, with D perhaps assigned TRBD1 or TRBD2 (5 bases each). The ends were cut back, 3 bases at V and 6 bases at J, with 15 bases in the middle. This CDR3 comprises 15 residues. CDR1 SEHNR and CDR2 FQNEAQ come from the germline V gene (reference sequence). The CDR3 protein is CASSFYLAQGNEQFF. For the CDR3, the DNA is TGTGCCAGCAGCTTCTACCTAGCCCAGGGCAATGAGCAGTTCTTC.

The V and J genes are TRBV6-1 and TRBJ1-1; maybe TRBD1 (6 bases). In germline, CDR1 is MNHNS, CDR2 SASEGT. V was cut by 6 bases and J by 4 bases, with 12 bases left in between. CDR3 size: 13 residues. Written as DNA, the CDR3 is TGTGCCAGCAGACCCGGGACACTCACTGAAGCTTTCTTT. Its translation is CASRPGTLTEAFF.

This clonotype was counted only a few times. The chain employs TRBV2 and TRBJ1-2; TRBD1 might be the D (6 bases). The CDR3 has 13 amino acids. Germline CDR1 is SNHLY and CDR2 is FYNNEI. V lost 6 bases and J lost 4, with 12 bases in between. The CDR3 nucleotides are TGTGCCAGCAGGGGGGCCACTCCCTATGGCTACACCTTC. Its protein product is CASRGATPYGYTF.

This clonotype turned up a few times. This chain uses TRBV7-9 with TRBJ1-3, with D unresolved. The length of the CDR3 is 15 residues. Germline-derived CDR1 and CDR2 are SEHNR and FQNEAQ (reference sequence). V was clipped by 4 bases and J by 0 bases, with 10 bases between them. The CDR3 bases are TGTGCCAGCAGCTCGACACCTTACTCTGGAAACACCATATATTTT. Protein sequence: CASSSTPYSGNTIYF. Full variable domain (rest looked up from reference TRBV7-9 and TRBJ1-3): DTGVSQNPRHKITKRGQNVTFRCDPISEHNRLYWYRQTLGQGPEFLTYFQNEAQLEKSRLLSDRFSAERPKGSFSTLEIQRTEQGDSAMYLCASSSTPYSGNTIYFGEGSWLTVV.

This clonotype was detected many times. This rearrangement joins TRBV11-1 to TRBJ2-2; the D gene could be TRBD1 or TRBD2 (6 bases each). The CDR3 totals 16 residues. V was trimmed by 0 bases and J by 1 base, leaving 9 bases between them. The germline CDR1 and CDR2 sequences are SGHAT and FQDESV (reference sequence). The CDR3 DNA reads TGTGCCAGCAGCTTAGCGGGGGGCCTGAACACCGGGGAGCTGTTTTTT. This sequence encodes CASSLAGGLNTGELFF.

This clonotype appeared many times. The chain carries TRBV5-8 and TRBJ1-5; D is undetermined. CDR3 length: 15 residues. V lost 4 bases, J lost 5 bases, and 16 bases lay in between. The germline gives CDR1 SGHTS, CDR2 YDEGEE. The DNA for the CDR3 is TGTGCCAGCAGCCGTCGAAGGATAAGCGATCAGCCCCAGCATTTT. This encodes CASSRRRISDQPQHF.

The rearrangement links TRBV12-5 to TRBJ2-7; D gene uncertain. Germline V gene data show CDR1 as LGHNT and CDR2 as FRNRAP. Trimming left V 1 base short and J 3 bases short, with 4 bases between. The CDR3 consists of 12 residues. The CDR3 nucleotides read TGTGCTAGTGGTTTGGACGGCTACGAGCAGTACTTC. Protein: CASGLDGYEQYF.

V and J are TRBV5-6 and TRBJ2-1; perhaps TRBD2 as D (5 bases). Germline-derived CDR1 and CDR2 are SGHDT and YYEEEE. V lost 7 bases and J lost 2, with 19 bases in between. CDR3 length: 16 residues. CDR3 in amino acids: CASSRGADQTYNEQFF. DNA for the CDR3: TGTGCCAGCTCACGAGGAGCGGATCAAACCTACAATGAGCAGTTCTTC.

V is TRBV18 and J is TRBJ1-5; TRBD1 might be the D (5 bases). CDR3 size: 15 residues. V was clipped by 3 bases and J by 7 bases, with 16 bases between them. Per germline, CDR1 KGHSH and CDR2 LQKENI. CDR3 loop: CASSPGGVGEQPQHF. The CDR3 region has the DNA TGTGCCAGCTCACCGGGAGGGGTGGGAGAGCAGCCCCAGCATTTT.

This sequence joins TRBV5-1 and TRBJ2-1; the D is unclear. Trimming took 0 bases from V and 3 from J, leaving 10 bases between them. This CDR3 region has 15 residues. Germline assignment: CDR1 SGHRS and CDR2 YFSETQ. The CDR3 sequence: CASSLDSSVYNEQFF. CDR3 in DNA: TGCGCCAGCAGCTTGGACAGCTCCGTCTACAATGAGCAGTTCTTC.

This clonotype came up many times. One end of the junction is discordant with germline, which a read error may explain. This chain links TRBV4-1 with TRBJ1-1; D is unclear. CDR1 and CDR2 from the germline V gene are MGHRA and YSYEKL. The CDR3 is 13 residues long. CDR3 residues: CASSQVGTTEAFF. DNA for the CDR3: TGTGCCAGCAGCCAAGTAGGTACGACTGAAGCTTTCTTT.

This chain links TRBV19 with TRBJ2-2; perhaps TRBD2 as D (6 bases). The CDR3 runs to 14 residues. The ends were cut back, 6 bases at V and 2 bases at J, with 10 bases in the middle. The germline V gene encodes CDR1 LNHDA and CDR2 SQIVND (reference sequence). The CDR3 DNA reads as TGTGCCAGTAGCGGGACTGATAACACCGGGGAGCTGTTTTTT. Amino acids: CASSGTDNTGELFF.

This clonotype was recorded at least ten times. This rearrangement joins TRBV7-8 to TRBJ2-3; D not resolved. The CDR3 has 13 residues. V shed 8 bases and J shed 2 bases, with 11 bases lying between them. CDR1 is SGHVS, CDR2 FQNEAQ, per germline. This CDR3 reads CASAWGITDTQYF. As DNA, the CDR3 is TGTGCCAGCGCGTGGGGAATCACAGATACGCAGTATTTT.

This sequence joins TRBV20-1 and TRBJ1-3; no reliable D call. This CDR3 is built from 14 residues. V lost 2 bases and J lost 3, with 11 bases in between. The germline gives CDR1 DFQATT, CDR2 SNEGSKA (reference sequence). CDR3 amino acids: CSARLRGGGNTIYF. The CDR3 bases are TGCAGTGCTAGATTGCGGGGTGGTGGAAACACCATATATTTT.